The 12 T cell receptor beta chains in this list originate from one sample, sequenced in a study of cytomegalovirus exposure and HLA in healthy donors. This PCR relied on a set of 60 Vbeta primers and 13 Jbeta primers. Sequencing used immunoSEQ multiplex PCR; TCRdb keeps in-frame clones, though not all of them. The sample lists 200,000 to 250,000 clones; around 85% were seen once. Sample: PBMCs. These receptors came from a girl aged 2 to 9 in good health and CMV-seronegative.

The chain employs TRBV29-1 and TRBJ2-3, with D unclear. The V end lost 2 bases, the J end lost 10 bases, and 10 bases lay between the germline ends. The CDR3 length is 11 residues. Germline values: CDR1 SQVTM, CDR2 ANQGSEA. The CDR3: CSVERDTSQYF. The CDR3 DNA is TGCAGCGTTGAACGAGACACATCGCAGTATTTT.

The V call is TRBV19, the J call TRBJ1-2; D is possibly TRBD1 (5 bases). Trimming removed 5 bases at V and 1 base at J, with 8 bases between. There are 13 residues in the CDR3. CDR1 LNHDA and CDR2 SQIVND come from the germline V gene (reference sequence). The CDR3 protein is CASSQTVNYGYTF. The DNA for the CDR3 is TGTGCCAGTAGTCAGACAGTTAACTATGGCTACACCTTC. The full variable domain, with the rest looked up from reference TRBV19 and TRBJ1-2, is DGGITQSPKYLFRKEGQNVTLSCEQNLNHDAMYWYRQDPGQGLRLIYYSQIVNDFQKGDIAEGYSVSREKKESFPLTVTSAQKNPTAFYLCASSQTVNYGYTFGSGTRLTVV.

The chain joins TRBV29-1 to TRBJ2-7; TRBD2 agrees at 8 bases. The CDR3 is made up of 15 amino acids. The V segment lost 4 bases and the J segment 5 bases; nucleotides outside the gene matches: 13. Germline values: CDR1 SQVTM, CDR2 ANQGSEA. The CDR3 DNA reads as TGCAGCGTTGCGGGGGGGGTCGCGAGGGGCGACGAGCAGTACTTC. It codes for CSVAGGVARGDEQYF.

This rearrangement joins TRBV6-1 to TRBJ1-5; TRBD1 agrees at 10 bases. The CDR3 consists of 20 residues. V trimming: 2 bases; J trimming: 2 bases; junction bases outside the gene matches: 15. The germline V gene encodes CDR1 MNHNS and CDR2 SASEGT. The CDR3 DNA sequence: TGTGCCAGCAGTGAAAATTCTGGGAGACAGGGGGCGAGGGGCAATCAGCCCCAGCATTTT. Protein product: CASSENSGRQGARGNQPQHF.

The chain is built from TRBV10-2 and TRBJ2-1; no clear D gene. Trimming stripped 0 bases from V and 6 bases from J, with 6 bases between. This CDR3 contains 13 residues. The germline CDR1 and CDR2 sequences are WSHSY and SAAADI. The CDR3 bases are TGCGCCAGCAGTGAGTCCACGGTCAATGAGCAGTTCTTC. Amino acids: CASSESTVNEQFF.

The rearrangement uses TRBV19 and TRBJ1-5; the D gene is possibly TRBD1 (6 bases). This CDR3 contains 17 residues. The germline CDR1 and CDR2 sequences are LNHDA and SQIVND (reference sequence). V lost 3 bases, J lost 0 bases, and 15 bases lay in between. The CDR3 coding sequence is TGTGCCAGTAGTATTAGAAGGGACATCTATAGCAATCAGCCCCAGCATTTT. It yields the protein CASSIRRDIYSNQPQHF.

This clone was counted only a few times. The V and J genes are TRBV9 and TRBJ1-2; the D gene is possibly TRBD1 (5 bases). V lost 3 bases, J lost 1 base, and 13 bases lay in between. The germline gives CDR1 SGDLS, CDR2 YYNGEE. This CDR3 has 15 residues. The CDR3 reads CASSATGLGNYGYTF. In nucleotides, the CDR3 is TGTGCCAGCAGCGCCACAGGCCTCGGTAACTATGGCTACACCTTC.

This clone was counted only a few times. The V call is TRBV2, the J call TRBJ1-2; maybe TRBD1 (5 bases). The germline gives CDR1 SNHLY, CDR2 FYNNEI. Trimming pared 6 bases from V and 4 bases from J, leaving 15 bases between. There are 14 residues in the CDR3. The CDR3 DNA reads TGTGCCAGCAGGGCTCAGGGTTCTGCCTATGGCTACACCTTC. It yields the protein CASRAQGSAYGYTF.

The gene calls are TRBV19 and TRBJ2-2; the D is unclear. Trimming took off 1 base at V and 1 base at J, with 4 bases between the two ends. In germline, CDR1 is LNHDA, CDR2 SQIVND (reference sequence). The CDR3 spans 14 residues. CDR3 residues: CASSIGQNTGELFF. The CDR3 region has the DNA TGTGCCAGTAGTATAGGGCAGAACACCGGGGAGCTGTTTTTT.

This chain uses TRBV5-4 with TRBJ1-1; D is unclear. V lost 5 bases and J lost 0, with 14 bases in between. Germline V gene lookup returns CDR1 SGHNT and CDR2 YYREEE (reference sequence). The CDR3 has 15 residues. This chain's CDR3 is CASSFWVAVNTEAFF. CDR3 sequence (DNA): TGTGCCAGCAGTTTTTGGGTGGCGGTGAACACTGAAGCTTTCTTT.

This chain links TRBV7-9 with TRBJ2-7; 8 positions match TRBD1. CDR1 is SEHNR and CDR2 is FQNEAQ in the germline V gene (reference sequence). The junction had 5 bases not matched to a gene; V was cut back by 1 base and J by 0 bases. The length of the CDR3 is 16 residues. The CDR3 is CASSLGTGPSSYEQYF. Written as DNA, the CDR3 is TGTGCCAGCAGCTTAGGGACAGGGCCGAGCTCCTACGAGCAGTACTTC. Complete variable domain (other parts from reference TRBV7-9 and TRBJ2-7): DTGVSQNPRHKITKRGQNVTFRCDPISEHNRLYWYRQTLGQGPEFLTYFQNEAQLEKSRLLSDRFSAERPKGSFSTLEIQRTEQGDSAMYLCASSLGTGPSSYEQYFGPGTRLTVT.

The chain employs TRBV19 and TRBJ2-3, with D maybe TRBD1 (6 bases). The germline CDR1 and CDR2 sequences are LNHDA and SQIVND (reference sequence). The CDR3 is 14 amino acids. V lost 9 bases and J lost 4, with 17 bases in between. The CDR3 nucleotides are TGTGCCAGAACAGGGTCTTGCGTCCCAGATACGCAGTATTTT. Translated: CARTGSCVPDTQYF.